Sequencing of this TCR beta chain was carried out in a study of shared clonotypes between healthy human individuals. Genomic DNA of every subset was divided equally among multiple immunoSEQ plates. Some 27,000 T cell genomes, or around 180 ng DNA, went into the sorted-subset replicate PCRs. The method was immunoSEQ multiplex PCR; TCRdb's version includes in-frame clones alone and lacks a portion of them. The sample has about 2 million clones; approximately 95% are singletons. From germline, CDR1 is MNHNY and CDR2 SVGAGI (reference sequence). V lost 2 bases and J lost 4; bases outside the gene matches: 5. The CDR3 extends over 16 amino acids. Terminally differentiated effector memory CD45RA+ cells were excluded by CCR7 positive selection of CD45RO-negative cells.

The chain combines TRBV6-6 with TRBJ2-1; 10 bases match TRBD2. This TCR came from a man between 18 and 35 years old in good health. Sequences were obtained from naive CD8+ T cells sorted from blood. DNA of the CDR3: TGTGCCAGCAGTTACCCGACTAGCGGGCCTTACAATGAGCAGTTCTTC. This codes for CASSYPTSGPYNEQFF.